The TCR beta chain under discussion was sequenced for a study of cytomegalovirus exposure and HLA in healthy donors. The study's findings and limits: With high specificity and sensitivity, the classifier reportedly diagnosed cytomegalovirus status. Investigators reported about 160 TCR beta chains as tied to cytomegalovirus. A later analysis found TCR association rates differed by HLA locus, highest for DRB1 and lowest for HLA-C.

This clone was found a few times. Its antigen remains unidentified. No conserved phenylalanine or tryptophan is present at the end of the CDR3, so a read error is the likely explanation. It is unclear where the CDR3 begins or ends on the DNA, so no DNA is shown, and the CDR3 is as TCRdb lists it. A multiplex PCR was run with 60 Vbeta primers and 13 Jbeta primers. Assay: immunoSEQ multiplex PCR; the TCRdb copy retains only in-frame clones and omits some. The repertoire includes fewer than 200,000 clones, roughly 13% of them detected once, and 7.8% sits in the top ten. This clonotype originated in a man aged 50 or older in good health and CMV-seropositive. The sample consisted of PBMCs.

The CDR3 loop reads CASDRSGE. This chain uses TRBV10-1 with TRBJ2-4; the tabulated D call, TRBD2, remains unverified against the DNA. Germline V lookup: CDR1 WNHNN, CDR2 SYGVQD (reference sequence). Including both end residues, the CDR3 is 8 amino acids long.